The clone carrying this T cell receptor beta chain was seen repeatedly, ten times or more. The CDR3 spans 16 residues. CDR1 and CDR2 (germline): MGHRA, YSYEKL. V lost 4 bases and J lost 4, with 17 bases in between. These data are taken from a study of early T cells in non-severe SARS-CoV-2 infection. One entry per CDR3 protein, called by TCRdb with MiXCR from the 5' RACE reads. The data show 65,000 to 75,000 distinct CDR3 sequences, more than 9% seen once. This chain joins TRBV4-1 and TRBJ1-5; no clear D. The specimen sequenced was whole blood. This sequence originates from an adult who was a healthcare worker with PCR-confirmed SARS-CoV-2 infection or an uninfected control (not recorded which). The CDR3 DNA reads as TGCGCCAGCAGCCCTCCTCTTCTGGCCGGAAATCAGCCCCAGCATTTT. Protein product: CASSPPLLAGNQPQHF.